These T cell receptor beta chains were read from a single sample in a study of T cell changes during pregnancy in multiple sclerosis. Sequencing was performed with immunoSEQ multiplex PCR; in TCRdb, only in-frame clones are kept and a portion is missing. Among 55,000 to 95,000 clones listed, around nine tenths were seen once. The starting material was peripheral blood, obtained in the second trimester of pregnancy. These receptors were collected from a female donor in good health, enrolled as a control in a pregnancy study. CDR3s include the opening cysteine and the closing phenylalanine or tryptophan. The D gene is left open where the match is weak. Expanded clones get a size class; other rows say once, few or many, or leave the size out.

J: TRBJ2-1; D: TRBD2; size: few; V: TRBV4-2; CDR3: CASSLTSGGADEQFF; DNA: TGTGCCAGCAGCCTTACTAGCGGGGGGGCCGATGAGCAGTTCTTC
J: TRBJ1-1; D: TRBD1; size: NA; V: TRBV7-9; CDR3: CASSDPIQGITEAFF; DNA: TGTGCCAGCAGCGATCCTATACAGGGGATCACTGAAGCTTTCTTT
J: TRBJ1-6; D: NA; size: NA; V: TRBV4-3; CDR3: CASSQIPQGRDNSPLHF; DNA: TGCGCCAGCAGCCAAATCCCCCAGGGTCGCGATAATTCACCCCTCCACTTT
J: TRBJ2-7; D: NA; size: NA; V: TRBV9; CDR3: CASSAGGSSYEQYF; DNA: TGTGCCAGCAGCGCAGGTGGGTCGAGCTACGAGCAGTACTTC
J: TRBJ2-1; D: TRBD2; size: NA; V: TRBV28; CDR3: CASSSLSGGSYNEQFF; DNA: TGTGCCAGCAGTTCCCTTAGCGGGGGGTCCTACAATGAGCAGTTCTTC
J: TRBJ1-2; D: TRBD1; size: once; V: TRBV9; CDR3: CASSVDDRGLGSDGYTF; DNA: TGTGCCAGCAGCGTAGATGACAGGGGGCTCGGCTCGGATGGCTACACCTTC
J: TRBJ2-2; D: TRBD1; size: NA; V: TRBV5-6; CDR3: CASSPGTGYTGELFF; DNA: TGTGCCAGCAGCCCCGGGACAGGATACACCGGGGAGCTGTTTTTT
J: TRBJ2-5; D: NA; size: once; V: TRBV28; CDR3: CASSLRETQYF; DNA: TGTGCCAGCAGTCTTCGTGAGACCCAGTACTTC
J: TRBJ1-2; D: NA; size: NA; V: TRBV29-1; CDR3: CSAPVGPHNYGYTF; DNA: TGCAGCGCCCCGGTGGGGCCCCATAACTATGGCTACACCTTC
J: TRBJ2-3; D: NA; size: once; V: TRBV5-4; CDR3: CASSLTRSASTDTQYF; DNA: TGTGCCAGCAGCTTAACGAGGTCCGCTAGCACAGATACGCAGTATTTT
J: TRBJ2-5; D: TRBD2; size: NA; V: TRBV7-2; CDR3: CASSPPRGGRETQYF; DNA: TGTGCCAGCAGCCCCCCCCGCGGGGGGAGGGAGACCCAGTACTTC
J: TRBJ2-7; D: NA; size: NA; V: TRBV4-3; CDR3: CASSQDLRGSSYEQYF; DNA: TGCGCCAGCAGCCAAGATCTGCGGGGATCCTCCTACGAGCAGTACTTC
J: TRBJ2-1; D: NA; size: NA; V: TRBV7-9; CDR3: CASSPGSLRDEQFF; DNA: TGTGCCAGCAGCCCAGGATCCCTGAGAGATGAGCAGTTCTTC
J: TRBJ1-2; D: NA; size: NA; V: TRBV7-6; CDR3: CASSLENSYGYTF; DNA: TGTGCCAGCAGCTTAGAGAACAGCTATGGCTACACCTTC
J: TRBJ2-7; D: TRBD1; size: NA; V: TRBV27; CDR3: CASKGADYYEQYF; DNA: TGTGCCAGCAAGGGGGCAGACTACTACGAGCAGTACTTC
J: TRBJ1-5; D: TRBD1; size: once; V: TRBV4-3; CDR3: CASSQDRGQGGYNQPQHF; DNA: TGCGCCAGCAGCCAAGATAGGGGACAGGGGGGATACAATCAGCCCCAGCATTTT
J: TRBJ1-6; D: TRBD1; size: NA; V: TRBV7-2; CDR3: CASSKQGEANSPLHF; DNA: TGTGCCAGCAGCAAACAGGGGGAGGCTAATTCACCCCTCCACTTT
J: TRBJ1-2; D: NA; size: NA; V: TRBV18; CDR3: CASSENGYNYGYTF; DNA: TGTGCCAGCTCCGAAAACGGGTATAACTATGGCTACACCTTC
J: TRBJ2-7; D: NA; size: NA; V: TRBV9; CDR3: CASSVGPEQGYEQYF; DNA: TGTGCCAGCAGCGTAGGCCCGGAACAGGGCTACGAGCAGTACTTC
J: TRBJ1-6; D: TRBD1; size: NA; V: TRBV10-3; CDR3: CAISEGQGLNSPLHF; DNA: TGTGCCATCAGTGAGGGACAGGGCCTTAATTCACCCCTCCACTTT
J: TRBJ2-4; D: NA; size: once; V: TRBV5-6; CDR3: CASSLGKGTYENIQYF; DNA: TGTGCCAGCAGCTTGGGTAAGGGGACATATGAAAACATTCAGTACTTC
J: TRBJ2-3; D: NA; size: few; V: TRBV6-4; CDR3: CASSDSGGADTQYF; DNA: TGTGCCAGCAGTGACTCAGGGGGTGCAGATACGCAGTATTTT
J: TRBJ1-6; D: TRBD1; size: NA; V: TRBV18; CDR3: CASSQPGQGVPLHF; DNA: TGTGCCAGCTCACAACCGGGACAGGGAGTACCCCTCCACTTT
J: TRBJ1-2; D: NA; size: NA; V: TRBV6-5; CDR3: CASSYRGGDASYGYTF; DNA: TGTGCCAGCAGTTACAGAGGAGGGGACGCCTCTTATGGCTACACCTTC
J: TRBJ2-2; D: NA; size: NA; V: TRBV5-1; CDR3: CASSLVLNTGELFF; DNA: TGCGCCAGCAGCTTGGTACTGAACACCGGGGAGCTGTTTTTT
J: TRBJ1-4; D: TRBD1; size: once; V: TRBV28; CDR3: CASIPSGQGLEKLFF; DNA: TGTGCCAGCATTCCCTCGGGACAGGGATTAGAAAAACTGTTTTTT
J: TRBJ1-5; D: TRBD1; size: NA; V: TRBV7-2; CDR3: CASSVGQGAGQPQHF; DNA: TGTGCCAGCAGCGTGGGACAGGGGGCGGGTCAGCCCCAGCATTTT
J: TRBJ2-2; D: TRBD1; size: NA; V: TRBV5-1; CDR3: CASSRGQGSTGELFF; DNA: TGCGCCAGCAGCCGAGGACAGGGGAGCACCGGGGAGCTGTTTTTT
J: TRBJ2-4; D: TRBD2; size: once; V: TRBV4-1; CDR3: CASSQDISGGAKNIQYF; DNA: TGCGCCAGCAGCCAAGATATCAGCGGGGGAGCCAAAAACATTCAGTACTTC
J: TRBJ2-4; D: NA; size: NA; V: TRBV27; CDR3: CASTSSLDIQYF; DNA: TGTGCCAGCACGTCTAGCCTGGACATTCAGTACTTC
J: TRBJ2-1; D: NA; size: NA; V: TRBV6-5; CDR3: CASSYTRGDEQFF; DNA: TGTGCCAGCAGTTACACCAGGGGCGATGAGCAGTTCTTC
J: TRBJ1-1; D: NA; size: NA; V: TRBV27; CDR3: CASSLSAGPNTEAFF; DNA: TGTGCCAGCAGTTTATCCGCAGGCCCGAACACTGAAGCTTTCTTT
J: TRBJ2-7; D: NA; size: NA; V: TRBV7-2; CDR3: CASSLSYEQYF; DNA: TGTGCCAGCAGCCTTTCCTACGAGCAGTACTTC
J: TRBJ2-7; D: TRBD2; size: once; V: TRBV30; CDR3: CAWRGGSYEQYF; DNA: TGTGCCTGGAGGGGGGGGTCCTACGAGCAGTACTTC
J: TRBJ1-6; D: NA; size: NA; V: TRBV7-9; CDR3: CASSSGGASYNSPLHF; DNA: TGTGCCAGCAGCTCGGGGGGAGCCTCCTATAATTCACCCCTCCACTTT
J: TRBJ1-5; D: NA; size: NA; V: TRBV19; CDR3: CASSMELAAQPQHF; DNA: TGTGCCAGTAGTATGGAGTTGGCAGCACAGCCCCAGCATTTT
J: TRBJ2-1; D: TRBD2; size: NA; V: TRBV7-9; CDR3: CASSDQTSGGRFF; DNA: TGTGCCAGCAGCGATCAGACTAGCGGGGGGAGGTTCTTC
J: TRBJ2-7; D: NA; size: NA; V: TRBV6-5; CDR3: CASSSFRDTSSYEQYF; DNA: TGTGCCAGCAGTTCATTCCGGGACACGAGCTCCTACGAGCAGTACTTC
J: TRBJ2-2; D: NA; size: NA; V: TRBV18; CDR3: CASSPDTGELFF; DNA: TGTGCCAGCTCACCCGACACCGGGGAGCTGTTTTTT